The sequence of this TCR beta chain was determined in a study of T cell repertoires in cytomegalovirus infection (dated by TCRdb to about 2019). General notes on the study: Peptide stimulations targeted recently identified HLA-C-restricted CMV epitopes, whose presentation resists viral immunomodulation, together with well-studied HLA-B-restricted epitopes. Donor HLA type was relevant to the analysis, as public TCR beta signatures indicated carriage of CMV infection together with the matching HLA type. Beyond this particular receptor, the publication reports: In both this cohort and an independent roughly 400-donor cohort, the cumulative frequency of public TCR beta family members distinguished carriers of CMV infection plus the relevant HLA type. In the ex vivo response, HLA-C-restricted CMV-specific TCR beta clonotypes were dominant, and in two of eight donors the single most frequent clonotype came from this HLA-C-restricted group.

The sample's treatment or condition label, decoded: in vitro stimulation with specific CMV peptide epitopes to enrich CMV-specific T cells. This clonotype was picked up a small number of times. The antigen this receptor binds is unknown. Base qualities are not at hand, and no much larger clone is one base apart. The sequencer was an Illumina HiSeq 1500. The public reads were quality trimmed at Q25 with fastp and then assembled into clones with MiXCR by TCRdb, keeping productive beta chains. Rows merge per CDR3 protein into single entries with the most common DNA and genes. For this sample the table gives about 160,000 distinct CDR3 sequences, of which about a fifth were detected only once. The ten largest clones capture around a quarter of the sample. There are 14 amino acids in the CDR3, from cysteine to phenylalanine inclusive. Only the CDR3 DNA stays, 42 bases, in frame from base 1. V loses 5 bases at its end and J loses 8 bases; junction bases beyond the gene matches: 6. Taken from the germline V gene, the CDR1 and CDR2 loops are MNHGY and SAAAGT.

The source is a human donor in good health (CMV status not recorded). Some clones in this sample may be carry-over from other donors' samples. The starting material was CD8+ T cells from cultured PBMCs, obtained from culture after CMV antigen stimulation. The rearrangement combines TRBV6-8 with TRBJ2-4, and 10 junction bases match TRBD1. The DNA sequence is as follows: TGTGCCAGCAGTCCCGGGACAGGGGAGCACATTCAGTACTTC. Its coded protein is CASSPGTGEHIQYF.